This TCR beta chain was captured in a study of CD8 T cells in ankylosing spondylitis. Molecular-barcoded quantitative 5'-RACE produced these TCR beta libraries. TCRdb re-analysed the 5' RACE reads in MiXCR, keeping a single row per CDR3 protein. The top ten hold approximately 4.3% of the sample, which has approximately 180,000 distinct CDR3 sequences, about 18% seen once. Ten or more counts support this clonotype. What it binds is unknown. Study-wide points: Blood from ankylosing spondylitis patients appeared to carry a characteristic roughly eight-variant TCR beta motif.

The sample taken for sequencing was blood, either unsorted or a sorted T cell fraction (not recorded which). This sequence was found in a male donor aged 10 to 35 with ankylosing spondylitis or in good health (not recorded which).

The CDR3 reads CASGFAPGQGVQDEQFF. The CDR3 nucleotides are TGTGCTAGTGGTTTCGCCCCGGGACAGGGGGTGCAAGATGAGCAGTTCTTC. This sequence joins TRBV12-5 and TRBJ2-1, with 11 bases lining up with TRBD1. From germline, CDR1 is LGHNT and CDR2 FRNRAP. This CDR3 has 17 residues. V lost 3 bases and J lost 8; bases outside the gene matches: 12.